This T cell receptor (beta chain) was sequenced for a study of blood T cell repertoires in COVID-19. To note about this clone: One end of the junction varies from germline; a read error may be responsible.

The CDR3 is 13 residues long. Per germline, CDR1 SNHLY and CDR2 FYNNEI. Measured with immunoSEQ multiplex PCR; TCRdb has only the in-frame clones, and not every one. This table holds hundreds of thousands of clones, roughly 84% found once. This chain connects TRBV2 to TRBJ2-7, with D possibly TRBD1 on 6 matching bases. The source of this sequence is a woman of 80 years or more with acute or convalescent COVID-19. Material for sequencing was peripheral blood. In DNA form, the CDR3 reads TGTGCCAGCACCAGGACAGACCGCTACGTGCAGTACTTC. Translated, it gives CASTRTDRYVQYF.